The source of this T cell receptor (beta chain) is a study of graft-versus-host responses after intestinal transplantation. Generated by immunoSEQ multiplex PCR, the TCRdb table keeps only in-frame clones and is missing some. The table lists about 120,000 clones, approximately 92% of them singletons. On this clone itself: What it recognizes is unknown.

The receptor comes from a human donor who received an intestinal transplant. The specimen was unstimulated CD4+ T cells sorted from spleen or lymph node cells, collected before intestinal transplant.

The CDR3 region is CASSLDRGKVREKLFF. In DNA, the CDR3 is TGTGCCAGCAGCCTGGACAGGGGGAAGGTGCGGGAAAAACTGTTTTTT. This chain uses TRBV7-9 with TRBJ1-4; 10 nucleotides match TRBD1. After removal of 5 bases from V and 8 bases from J, the junction contained 11 bases not matched to a gene. The germline gives CDR1 SEHNR, CDR2 FQNEAQ (reference sequence). This CDR3 spans 16 amino acids.